Listed below are T cell receptor beta chains from one sample, sequenced in a study of T cell responses to AZD1222 COVID-19 vaccine. Assay: immunoSEQ multiplex PCR; the TCRdb copy retains only in-frame clones and omits some. The sample has more than 120,000 clones; approximately 90% are singletons. Source: peripheral blood, taken 28 days after the second AZD1222 dose. These TCRs come from an adult who received the AZD1222 COVID-19 vaccine. CDR3s include the opening cysteine and the closing phenylalanine or tryptophan. The D gene is left open where the match is weak. Size is stated for part of the rows, as once, few or many counts, or as a class when the clone is expanded.

>-|TRBV12-3/TRBV12-4|-|TRBJ1-2
CASSPPGAEGYTF
TGTGCCAGCAGTCCTCCGGGGGCTGAGGGCTACACCTTC
>-|TRBV19|-|TRBJ2-7
CASAQGIRYEQYF
TGTGCCAGCGCTCAGGGAATACGTTACGAGCAGTACTTC
>-|TRBV4-3|-|TRBJ2-6
CASSQDRGAGANVLTF
TGCGCCAGCAGCCAAGATCGAGGGGCTGGGGCCAACGTCCTGACTTTC
>-|TRBV12-3/TRBV12-4|-|TRBJ1-2
CASSFGLWGYTF
TGTGCCAGCAGTTTTGGGTTGTGGGGCTACACCTTC
>TRBD1|TRBV12-3/TRBV12-4|-|TRBJ2-1
CASSEDRDLFF
TGTGCCAGCAGTGAAGACAGGGATCTGTTCTTC
>-|TRBV3-1/TRBV3-2|-|TRBJ1-4
CASSQDRDLANEKLFF
TGTGCCAGCAGCCAAGATAGGGATTTGGCTAATGAAAAACTGTTTTTT
>-|TRBV4-3|-|TRBJ1-1
CASSQDLTNTEAFF
TGCGCCAGCAGCCAAGATTTAACGAACACTGAAGCTTTCTTT
>-|TRBV29-1|-|TRBJ2-7
CSVLSGTYYEQYF
TGCAGCGTTTTATCAGGGACATACTACGAGCAGTACTTC
>TRBD1|TRBV28|-|TRBJ2-7
CASSPLGQSSYEQYF
TGTGCCAGCAGCCCACTGGGACAGAGCTCCTACGAGCAGTACTTC
>-|TRBV10-3|-|TRBJ2-2
CAISETGELFF
TGTGCCATCAGTGAGACCGGGGAGCTGTTTTTT
>TRBD1|TRBV5-5|-|TRBJ2-7
CASSEPGTGGYEQYF
TGTGCCAGCAGCGAACCCGGGACAGGGGGCTACGAGCAGTACTTC
>TRBD2|TRBV14|-|TRBJ2-2
CASSQVSSGSAGELFF
TGTGCCAGCAGCCAAGTGTCTAGCGGGAGTGCCGGGGAGCTGTTTTTT
>TRBD2|TRBV3-1/TRBV3-2|-|TRBJ2-5
CASKPTGRGRETQYF
TGTGCCAGCAAGCCAACTGGGAGGGGTAGGGAGACCCAGTACTTC
>-|TRBV11-2|-|TRBJ1-2
CASSFPHRQASTLYGYTF
TGTGCCAGCAGCTTTCCCCACAGGCAGGCCTCAACCCTCTATGGCTACACCTTC
>-|TRBV27|once|TRBJ2-2
CASSPWPTGELFF
TGTGCCAGCAGTCCGTGGCCCACCGGGGAGCTGTTTTTT
>-|TRBV6-5|-|TRBJ1-1
CASSPLDSLNTEAFF
TGTGCCAGCAGCCCCCTAGATTCCCTCAACACTGAAGCTTTCTTT
>-|TRBV10-3|-|TRBJ1-5
CAISESGINQPQHF
TGTGCCATCAGTGAGTCGGGGATCAATCAGCCCCAGCATTTT
>-|TRBV2|-|TRBJ2-7
CASRGGAGGEQYF
TGTGCCAGCAGGGGGGGGGCCGGGGGAGAGCAGTACTTC
>TRBD1|TRBV6-5|-|TRBJ1-1
CASTTQGMNTEAFF
TGTGCCAGCACCACACAGGGGATGAACACTGAAGCTTTCTTT
>-|TRBV24-1|few|TRBJ2-5
CATSEGTLETQYF
TGTGCCACCAGTGAGGGGACTCTGGAGACCCAGTACTTC
>-|TRBV29-1|-|TRBJ1-1
CSVERFGGGTEAFF
TGCAGCGTTGAAAGGTTTGGGGGAGGCACTGAAGCTTTCTTT
>-|TRBV12-2|-|TRBJ2-4
CASRLEGRTPDLAKNIQYF
TGTGCAAGTCGCTTAGAGGGTAGAACACCAGACCTAGCCAAAAACATTCAGTACTTC
>-|TRBV19|-|TRBJ1-4
CASMDRANEKLFF
TGTGCCAGTATGGACAGAGCAAATGAAAAACTGTTTTTT
>-|TRBV4-3|-|TRBJ2-7
CASSQDRGGSNSEQYF
TGCGCCAGCAGCCAAGATCGCGGCGGGTCTAATTCCGAGCAGTACTTC
>-|TRBV5-1|-|TRBJ2-1
CASSSPGLYNEQFF
TGCGCCAGCAGCTCCCCGGGACTTTACAATGAGCAGTTCTTC
>TRBD2|TRBV6-5|-|TRBJ2-1
CASTTSGNHYNEQFF
TGTGCCAGCACGACTAGCGGGAACCACTACAATGAGCAGTTCTTC
>-|TRBV12-3/TRBV12-4|medium-sized|TRBJ1-6
CASSPASNSPLHF
TGTGCCAGCAGCCCGGCCTCAAATTCACCCCTCCACTTT
>TRBD2|TRBV6-5|-|TRBJ2-5
CASSSGSLGQETQYF
TGTGCCAGCAGTAGCGGGAGCTTGGGGCAAGAGACCCAGTACTTC
>-|TRBV12-2|-|TRBJ2-7
CASRLAPAEAVNTYEQYF
TGTGCAAGTCGCTTAGCTCCGGCGGAAGCGGTAAACACCTACGAGCAGTACTTC
>TRBD1|TRBV14|-|TRBJ2-5
CASAGTAQETQYF
TGTGCCAGCGCTGGGACAGCCCAAGAGACCCAGTACTTC
>-|TRBV11-2|-|TRBJ2-2
CASSLIENTGELFF
TGTGCCAGCAGCTTAATCGAGAACACCGGGGAGCTGTTTTTT
>-|TRBV9|-|TRBJ1-2
CASSLGLTRGYTF
TGTGCCAGCAGTCTTGGGCTCACGCGGGGCTACACCTTC
>-|TRBV27|few|TRBJ2-7
CASKLHWDEQYF
TGTGCCAGTAAGCTACACTGGGACGAGCAGTACTTC
>TRBD1|TRBV25-1|-|TRBJ2-2
CASSAHSGQGSTGELFF
TGTGCCAGCAGTGCTCATTCGGGACAGGGGAGCACCGGGGAGCTGTTTTTT
>-|TRBV18|-|TRBJ1-2
CASSPGGTNYGYTF
TGTGCCAGCTCACCCGGGGGGACTAACTATGGCTACACCTTC
>TRBD2|TRBV4-2|few|TRBJ2-1
CASSPSGRYNEQFF
TGTGCCAGCAGCCCGAGCGGGAGGTACAATGAGCAGTTCTTC
>-|TRBV19|-|TRBJ1-2
CASSVTVRYGYTF
TGTGCCAGTAGTGTAACAGTTCGCTATGGCTACACCTTC
>TRBD1|TRBV6-5|-|TRBJ1-2
CASSRQGRSGYTF
TGTGCCAGCAGTCGACAGGGGAGGAGTGGCTACACCTTC
>TRBD2|TRBV30|once|TRBJ2-1
CAWSGTSGRFNEQFF
TGTGCCTGGAGTGGGACTAGCGGGAGGTTTAATGAGCAGTTCTTC
>-|TRBV5-4|-|TRBJ2-3
CASSLQGGSTDTQYF
TGTGCCAGCAGCTTGCAGGGCGGGAGCACAGATACGCAGTATTTT
>TRBD1|TRBV19|-|TRBJ1-1
CASSPPRGGRAMNTEAFF
TGTGCCAGTAGTCCACCCAGGGGGGGAAGGGCTATGAACACTGAAGCTTTCTTT
>-|TRBV27|-|TRBJ1-6
CASSPEGAQNSPLHF
TGTGCCAGCAGTCCAGAGGGTGCCCAAAATTCACCCCTCCACTTT
>-|TRBV7-2|-|TRBJ1-2
CASSLGVTLTGNYGYTF
TGTGCCAGCAGCTTAGGAGTGACCCTAACAGGGAACTATGGCTACACCTTC
>-|TRBV30|-|TRBJ2-1
CAWSSWWGKNNEQFF
TGTGCCTGGAGTTCCTGGTGGGGGAAAAACAATGAGCAGTTCTTC
>TRBD1|TRBV28|-|TRBJ2-2
CASSGTGGTGELFF
TGTGCCAGCAGCGGGACAGGGGGGACCGGGGAGCTGTTTTTT
>TRBD1|TRBV19|-|TRBJ1-3
CASRKQGAEGNTIYF
TGTGCCAGTAGGAAACAGGGGGCGGAGGGAAACACCATATATTTT
>TRBD1|TRBV30|-|TRBJ1-1
CAWATGQSSNTEAFF
TGTGCCTGGGCAACGGGACAGAGTTCGAACACTGAAGCTTTCTTT
>-|TRBV11-2|-|TRBJ1-2
CASSLDTVTGYGYTF
TGTGCCAGCAGCTTAGATACGGTCACGGGCTATGGCTACACCTTC
>TRBD2|TRBV5-1|-|TRBJ2-5
CASSFGTSGLQETQYF
TGCGCCAGCAGCTTCGGGACTAGCGGCCTCCAAGAGACCCAGTACTTC
>TRBD2|TRBV9|-|TRBJ2-1
CASSLGTSGGSSYNEQFF
TGTGCCAGCTCCTTAGGGACTAGCGGGGGGAGCTCCTACAATGAGCAGTTCTTC
>-|TRBV4-3|-|TRBJ1-1
CASSQDDRLNTEAFF
TGCGCCAGCAGCCAAGATGATCGGCTGAACACTGAAGCTTTCTTT
>-|TRBV7-9|-|TRBJ1-5
CASSFSVGPQHF
TGTGCCAGCAGCTTTTCCGTCGGGCCCCAGCATTTT